This TCR beta chain was documented in a study of regulatory T cells in long-lasting Graves disease. The overall study: More than 5 years of antithyroid drugs with positive TSH receptor antibodies defined persistent Graves' disease.

Per germline, CDR1 MNHNS and CDR2 SASEGT. The CDR3 consists of 13 residues. Arm-PCR of CDR3 regions with iRepertoire HTBI primers generated TCR beta libraries. Each CDR3 protein gets one entry after TCRdb re-called the multiplex PCR reads with MiXCR. The sample includes about 310,000 distinct CDR3 sequences, 20% to 25% of them seen just once. On this clonotype: Being one base from a much bigger clone, this may be a read error.

Documented time point: persistent/refractory GD, antithyroid drugs over 5 years with positive TRAb. Extracted PBMC RNA gave rise to the TCR library. With EDTA tubes as the receptacles, approximately 10 milliliters of peripheral blood were drawn. The sequencing here drew on peripheral blood mononuclear cells (PBMCs), taken when the disease was refractory, from a patient treated with antithyroid drugs. The chain employs TRBV6-1 and TRBJ2-7; D uncertain. This receptor was identified in a female donor with Graves disease. The CDR3 region is CAGSEKSVYEQYF. CDR3 coding DNA: TGTGCCGGCAGTGAAAAGTCAGTCTACGAGCAGTACTTC.